A selection of T cell receptor beta chains follows, all from one sample in a study of patients and donors after allogeneic stem cell transplantation. TCRdb re-analysed the RT-PCR reads in MiXCR, keeping a single row per CDR3 protein. The sample lists roughly 960,000 distinct CDR3 sequences, more than 15% occurring once. Sequenced input: blood, either unsorted or a sorted T cell fraction (not recorded which). Every receptor here comes from a human donor who was either an allogeneic HSCT recipient or a stem cell or donor lymphocyte infusion donor (not recorded which). It is not recorded whose cells these are; they may come from a transplant donor. The CDR3 runs from the conserved cysteine through the conserved F or W. A D gene is named only where the DNA matches it firmly. A row's size may be missing; if present it is once, few, many or a size class.

>.|TRBJ2-3|TRBV5-1|.|16
CASNSGRDSRADTQYF
TGCGCCAGCAACTCTGGGAGGGACAGCCGGGCAGATACGCAGTATTTT
>.|TRBJ1-1|TRBV29-1|.|13
CSVGPGRNTEAFF
TGCAGCGTTGGGCCCGGACGGAACACTGAAGCTTTCTTT
>TRBD1|TRBJ1-5|TRBV20-1|few|16
CSARDRGRGSNQPQHF
TGCAGTGCGCGGGACAGGGGACGCGGGAGCAATCAGCCCCAGCATTTT
>TRBD1|TRBJ1-2|TRBV27|.|16
CASSWAGGAEHYGYTF
TGTGCCAGCAGTTGGGCAGGGGGCGCAGAACACTATGGCTACACCTTC
>.|TRBJ2-1|TRBV21-1|.|16
CASTPRTGGIHNEQFF
TGTGCCAGCACCCCCCGGACAGGGGGAATCCACAATGAGCAGTTCTTC
>.|TRBJ1-1|TRBV9|.|14
CASSVSYMNTEAFF
TGTGCCAGCAGCGTATCTTACATGAACACTGAAGCTTTCTTT
>.|TRBJ2-3|TRBV18|.|13
CATRDSVTDTQYF
TGTGCCACCCGGGACTCCGTCACAGATACGCAGTATTTT
>TRBD1|TRBJ1-1|TRBV4-2|few|17
CASSQPPGTASNTEAFF
TGTGCCAGCAGCCAGCCCCCGGGGACAGCTTCTAACACTGAAGCTTTCTTT
>.|TRBJ2-1|TRBV7-8|once|19
CASSLGRGLSGLSYNEQFF
TGTGCCAGCAGCTTGGGGCGGGGTTTGAGCGGGCTCTCCTACAATGAGCAGTTCTTC
>TRBD1|TRBJ1-5|TRBV4-1|few|18
CASSQDLGGSYRNQPQHF
TGCGCCAGCAGCCAAGATTTAGGGGGCAGCTACCGAAATCAGCCCCAGCATTTT
>.|TRBJ1-1|TRBV7-2|.|12
CASSPGITEAFF
TGTGCCAGCAGCCCAGGAATCACTGAAGCTTTCTTT
>TRBD1|TRBJ1-6|TRBV12-3/TRBV12-4|few|14
CASRIGQGNSPLHF
TGTGCCAGCAGAATCGGACAGGGGAATTCACCCCTCCACTTT
>.|TRBJ2-7|TRBV5-1|many|13
CASSLGSTYEQYF
TGTGCCAGCAGTTTAGGGTCCACCTACGAGCAGTACTTC
>TRBD1|TRBJ2-7|TRBV7-2|.|15
CASTPVGTAIYEQYF
TGTGCCAGCACCCCAGTAGGGACAGCTATATACGAGCAGTACTTC
>.|TRBJ1-3|TRBV7-3|.|13
CASGQLAGNTIYF
TGTGCTTCAGGGCAATTAGCTGGAAACACCATATATTTT
>TRBD2|TRBJ2-2|TRBV12-3/TRBV12-4|few|17
CASSSRGTRAETGELFF
TGTGCCAGCAGTTCGCGGGGGACTAGGGCGGAAACCGGGGAGCTGTTTTTT
>.|TRBJ1-1|TRBV12-3/TRBV12-4|few|13
CASRDGWNTEAFF
TGTGCCAGCAGGGACGGATGGAACACTGAAGCTTTCTTT
>TRBD1|TRBJ2-1|TRBV14|.|16
CASSQWTGGSYNEQFF
TGTGCCAGCAGCCAATGGACAGGGGGCTCCTACAATGAGCAGTTCTTC
>.|TRBJ2-1|TRBV3-1|.|16
CASSQATDTAYNEQFF
TGTGCCAGCAGCCAAGCCACGGACACTGCCTACAATGAGCAGTTCTTC
>.|TRBJ2-7|TRBV10-3|many|16
CAISESSVLTEYEQYF
TGTGCCATCAGTGAGTCGTCGGTACTTACGGAGTACGAGCAGTACTTC
>TRBD1|TRBJ2-5|TRBV7-7|once|15
CASSLEGAGGETQYF
TGTGCCAGCAGCTTAGAAGGCGCAGGGGGAGAGACCCAGTACTTC
>.|TRBJ2-5|TRBV15|.|13
CATSSTNEETQYF
TGTGCCACCAGCAGTACGAACGAGGAGACCCAGTACTTC
>TRBD1|TRBJ1-5|TRBV2|.|15
CASNSGGIGNQPQHF
TGTGCCAGCAATTCAGGGGGGATAGGCAATCAGCCCCAGCATTTT
>TRBD1|TRBJ2-5|TRBV2|.|14
CASNPGTVKETQYF
TGTGCCAGCAACCCCGGGACAGTCAAAGAGACCCAGTACTTC
>.|TRBJ1-2|TRBV5-1|few|14
CASSLDGRARGYTF
TGCGCCAGCAGCTTGGACGGGCGTGCTCGGGGCTACACCTTC
>TRBD2|TRBJ2-2|TRBV2|once|16
CASRRGGTSDTGELFF
TGTGCCAGCAGAAGAGGGGGGACTAGCGACACCGGGGAGCTGTTTTTT